This entry concerns a single T cell receptor beta chain. TCRdb re-called the 5' RACE reads through MiXCR, storing one row per CDR3 protein. Here the sample spans roughly 170,000 distinct CDR3 sequences, about 18% being singletons. This sample stems from a study of T-cell memory formation after mild COVID-19. This sequence originates from a man between 18 and 29 years old who had mild COVID-19 (a few samples of this study predate the infection). Cell type and time point are not known. Sequencing input: PBMCs or a T cell subset sorted from them (not recorded which).

The CDR3 nucleotides are TGTGCCAGCGGGAGGACTAGCGGGGGCCCTGGCCAAGAGACCCAGTACTTC. Its translation is CASGRTSGGPGQETQYF. The chain carries TRBV6-5 and TRBJ2-5; TRBD2 matches at 13 bases. After removal of 8 bases from V and 1 base from J, the junction contained 10 bases not matched to a gene. CDR3 length equals 17 residues. Germline CDR1 reads MNHEY; CDR2 reads SVGAGI.